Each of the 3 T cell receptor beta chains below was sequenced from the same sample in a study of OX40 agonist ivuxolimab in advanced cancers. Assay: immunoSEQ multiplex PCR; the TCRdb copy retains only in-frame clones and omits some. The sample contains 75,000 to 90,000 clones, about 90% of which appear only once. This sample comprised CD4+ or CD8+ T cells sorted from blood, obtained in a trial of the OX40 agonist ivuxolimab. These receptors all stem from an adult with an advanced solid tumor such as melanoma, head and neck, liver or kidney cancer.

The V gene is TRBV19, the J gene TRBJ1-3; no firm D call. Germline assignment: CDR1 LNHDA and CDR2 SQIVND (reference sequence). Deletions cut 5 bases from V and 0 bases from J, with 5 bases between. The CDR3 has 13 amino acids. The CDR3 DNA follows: TGTGCCAGTAGTCCGGTCTCTGGAAACACCATATATTTT. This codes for CASSPVSGNTIYF.

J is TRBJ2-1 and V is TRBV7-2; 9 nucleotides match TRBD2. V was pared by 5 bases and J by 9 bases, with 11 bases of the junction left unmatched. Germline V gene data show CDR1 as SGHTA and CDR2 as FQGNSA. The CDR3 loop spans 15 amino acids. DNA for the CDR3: TGTGCCAGCAGCCCTGGGGGTAGCGGGAGAGGTGAGCAGTTCTTC. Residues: CASSPGGSGRGEQFF.

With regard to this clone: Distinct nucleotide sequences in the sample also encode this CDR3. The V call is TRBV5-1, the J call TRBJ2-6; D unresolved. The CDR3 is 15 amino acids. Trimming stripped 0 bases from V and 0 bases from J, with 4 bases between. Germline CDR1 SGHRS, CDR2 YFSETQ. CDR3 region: CASSLVPSGANVLTF. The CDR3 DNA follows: TGCGCCAGCAGCTTGGTACCCTCTGGGGCCAACGTCCTGACTTTC.